This T cell receptor (beta chain) was observed in a study of identical twins. Study findings and constraints: Possibly, invariant MAIT and iNKT cells partly confounded zero-insertion analyses.

Worth noting for this clonotype: Its antigen remains unknown.

MiXCR, run by TCRdb on the 5' RACE reads, gives a single entry per CDR3 protein. Here the sample spans roughly 1.6 million distinct CDR3 sequences, roughly a third being singletons. The CDR3 is made up of 10 amino acids. The germline CDR1 and CDR2 sequences are MNHEY and SMNVEV (reference sequence). Trimming shortened V by 8 bases and J by 5 bases, and 6 bases separated the two germline ends. The sequenced material came from cord blood. This rearrangement joins TRBV27 to TRBJ2-5, with D hard to call. This TCR was sampled from a newborn girl in good health. In DNA form, the CDR3 reads TGTGCCAGCCTAAGGGAGACCCAGTACTTC. Amino acids: CASLRETQYF.